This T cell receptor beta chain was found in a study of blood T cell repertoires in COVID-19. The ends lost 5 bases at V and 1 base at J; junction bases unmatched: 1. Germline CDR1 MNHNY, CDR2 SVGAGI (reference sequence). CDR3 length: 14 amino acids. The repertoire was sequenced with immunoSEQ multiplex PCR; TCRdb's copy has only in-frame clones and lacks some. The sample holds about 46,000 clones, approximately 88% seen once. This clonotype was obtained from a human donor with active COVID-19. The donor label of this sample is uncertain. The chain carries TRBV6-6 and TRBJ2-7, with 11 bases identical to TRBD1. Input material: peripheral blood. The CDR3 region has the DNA TGTGCCAGCAGTGGACAGGGGGCGTCCTACGAGCAGTACTTC. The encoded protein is CASSGQGASYEQYF.